This T cell receptor (beta chain) was captured in a study of control samples from healthy donors and cancer patients. In this sample, this clone turned up once. Clones were sequenced by immunoSEQ multiplex PCR, and TCRdb holds only the in-frame ones, with some missing. The sample has 50,000 to 65,000 clones, 80% to 95% seen once. The sequenced sample consisted of PBMCs. The receptor was derived from a man aged 25-45 years with colorectal cancer.

CDR3: CASSTGLYVLTF. The DNA for the CDR3 is TGTGCCAGCAGTACCGGACTCTACGTCCTGACTTTC. J is TRBJ2-6 and V is TRBV6-2 or TRBV6-3; D perhaps matches TRBD2 (5 bases). The CDR3 covers 12 residues. V lost 5 bases and J 11 bases, leaving 10 bases between the germline ends. Germline-derived CDR1 and CDR2 are MNHEY and SVGEGT.